The 15 T cell receptor beta chains listed next were all sequenced from one sample in a study of cytomegalovirus exposure and HLA in healthy donors. Clones were read by immunoSEQ multiplex PCR, and TCRdb kept only the in-frame ones, dropping some. The sample includes under 300,000 clones, approximately 84% of them seen just once. The sequenced material came from PBMCs. Receptor source: a woman in her twenties or thirties in good health and CMV-seropositive.

This clone appeared a few times. The rearrangement links TRBV6-1 to TRBJ1-2; perhaps TRBD1 as D (5 bases). The CDR3 is 14 residues long. Trimming removed 4 bases at V and 4 bases at J, with 13 bases between. CDR1 is MNHNS, CDR2 SASEGT, per germline. CDR3 coding DNA: TGTGCCAGCAGTGTTCCCGACAGTCCCTATGGCTACACCTTC. This encodes CASSVPDSPYGYTF.

In this sample, this clone turned up a few times. This chain joins TRBV30 and TRBJ1-2; a possible D gene is TRBD1 (6 bases). Trimming removed 7 bases at V and 3 bases at J, with 21 bases between. Germline V CDR1 and CDR2: GTSNPN, SVGIG (reference sequence). The CDR3 consists of 15 residues. For the CDR3, the DNA is TGTGCCTCGCAGCGCGGGGGGCTGGGGTACTATGGCTACACCTTC. Protein product: CASQRGGLGYYGYTF. Combining the CDR3 with reference TRBV30 and TRBJ1-2 gives the whole variable domain SQTIHQWPATLVQPVGSPLSLECTVEGTSNPNLYWYRQAAGRGLQLLFYSVGIGQISSEVPQNLSASRPQDRQFILSSKKLLLSDSGFYLCASQRGGLGYYGYTFGSGTRLTVV.

V is TRBV18 and J is TRBJ1-1; D uncertain. Germline CDR1 is KGHSH and CDR2 is LQKENI. Trimming shortened V by 3 bases and J by 0 bases, and 8 bases separated the two germline ends. CDR3 length: 14 residues. The CDR3 sequence is CASSPRQVNTEAFF. CDR3 in DNA: TGTGCCAGCTCACCGAGACAAGTGAACACTGAAGCTTTCTTT.

This clone was detected once. The chain employs TRBV5-1 and TRBJ1-4; the D is unclear. Trimming pared 2 bases from V and 0 bases from J, leaving 14 bases between. The CDR3 sequence is 17 residues long. Looked up from germline, CDR1 is SGHRS and CDR2 is YFSETQ. In nucleotides, the CDR3 is TGCGCCAGCAGCTTACTCTCAACCGGGACAACTAATGAAAAACTGTTTTTT. Translating gives CASSLLSTGTTNEKLFF.

This rearrangement joins TRBV5-4 to TRBJ2-3, with 11 positions matching TRBD2. This CDR3 has 14 amino acids. The ends lost 4 bases at V and 5 bases at J; junction bases unmatched: 3. CDR1 and CDR2 (germline): SGHNT, YYREEE (reference sequence). This CDR3 reads CASSPLAGEDTQYF. Written as DNA, the CDR3 is TGTGCCAGCAGCCCACTAGCGGGAGAAGATACGCAGTATTTT. The entire variable domain, with the rest obtained from reference TRBV5-4 and TRBJ2-3, is as follows: ETGVTQSPTHLIKTRGQQVTLRCSSQSGHNTVSWYQQALGQGPQFIFQYYREEENGRGNFPPRFSGLQFPNYSSELNVNALELDDSALYLCASSPLAGEDTQYFGPGTRLTVL.

The chain couples TRBV6-4 to TRBJ2-7, with TRBD1 identical over 9 bases. CDR1 and CDR2 from the germline V gene are MRHNA and SNTAGT. Trimming took 4 bases from V and 3 from J; bases not matched to a gene: 4. The CDR3 runs 14 residues. This CDR3 reads CASSAGTGSYEQYF. In nucleotides, the CDR3 is TGTGCCAGCAGTGCCGGGACAGGGAGCTACGAGCAGTACTTC.

The chain couples TRBV5-8 to TRBJ2-3; TRBD1 matches at 10 bases. Germline CDR1 and CDR2: SGHTS and YDEGEE. This CDR3 is 12 amino acids long. V lost 4 bases and J lost 10; bases outside the gene matches: 3. The CDR3 region is CASSPGQGPQYF. CDR3 coding DNA: TGTGCCAGCAGCCCGGGACAGGGGCCGCAGTATTTT.

The rearrangement joins TRBV5-1 to TRBJ1-3, with 10 bases lining up with TRBD1. This CDR3 spans 15 amino acids. With 4 bases clipped from V and 3 bases from J, the junction kept 4 bases outside the gene matches. The V gene's germline CDR1 is SGHRS and CDR2 YFSETQ. The CDR3 here is CASSRTGGLGNTIYF. CDR3 in DNA: TGCGCCAGCAGCAGGACAGGGGGGCTTGGAAACACCATATATTTT.

V is TRBV7-9 and J is TRBJ2-1; a weak D match, TRBD1 (7 bases). The CDR3 has 16 residues. With 6 bases removed from V and 6 bases from J, the gap between germline ends came to 21 bases. Germline values: CDR1 SEHNR, CDR2 FQNEAQ (reference sequence). CDR3 amino acids: CASRERTGGAVNEQFF. As DNA, the CDR3 is TGTGCCAGCAGGGAACGGACAGGAGGGGCCGTCAATGAGCAGTTCTTC.

The chain uses TRBV27 and TRBJ1-1; 10 nucleotides align to TRBD1. Per the germline V gene, CDR1 is MNHEY and CDR2 is SMNVEV (reference sequence). The CDR3 sequence is 13 residues long. The ends lost 3 bases at V and 11 bases at J; junction bases unmatched: 6. In DNA, the CDR3 is TGTGCCAGCAGTTTTCGCCCGGGACAGGGGGCTTTCTTT. This codes for CASSFRPGQGAFF.

The chain employs TRBV18 and TRBJ2-5; weak D call: TRBD2 (6 bases). Per the germline V gene, CDR1 is KGHSH and CDR2 is LQKENI. This CDR3 is built from 14 residues. V was clipped by 3 bases and J by 5 bases, with 13 bases between them. The CDR3 spells CASSPVGGGETQYF. CDR3 DNA sequence: TGTGCCAGCTCACCGGTAGGAGGAGGGGAGACCCAGTACTTC. Complete variable domain (other parts from reference TRBV18 and TRBJ2-5): NAGVMQNPRHLVRRRGQEARLRCSPMKGHSHVYWYRQLPEEGLKFMVYLQKENIIDESGMPKERFSAEFPKEGPSILRIQQVVRGDSAAYFCASSPVGGGETQYFGPGTRLLVL.

This chain uses TRBV19 with TRBJ1-1; TRBD1 matches at 7 bases. The ends lost 2 bases at V and 4 bases at J; junction bases unmatched: 10. This CDR3 comprises 16 residues. Germline V gives CDR1 LNHDA, CDR2 SQIVND (reference sequence). Here the CDR3 reads CASSIRPGGPGTEAFF. CDR3 nucleotides: TGTGCCAGTAGTATACGTCCAGGGGGTCCGGGCACTGAAGCTTTCTTT.

The CDR3 coding sequence is TGTGCCAGCAGCGCGACAGGGGATTATGGCTACACCTTC. It encodes CASSATGDYGYTF. This chain links TRBV5-5 with TRBJ1-2, with 8 bases fitting TRBD1. From germline, CDR1 is SGHKS and CDR2 YYEKEE (reference sequence). The CDR3 is 13 amino acids. V shed 4 bases and J 5 bases; nucleotides not matched to a gene: 4.

The J gene is TRBJ1-2, the V gene TRBV6-5, with TRBD1 matching 9 bases. The CDR3 has 15 residues. Germline CDR1 MNHEY, CDR2 SVGAGI. V lost 6 bases, J lost 8 bases, and 13 bases stayed unmatched. DNA for the CDR3: TGTGCCAGCAGCCTAGACACCCGGGACAGGGACGGCTACACCTTC. Translated, it gives CASSLDTRDRDGYTF.

The rearrangement links TRBV29-1 to TRBJ2-2; 7 bases align to TRBD2. V was pared by 3 bases and J by 7 bases, with 5 bases of the junction left unmatched. The CDR3 totals 13 residues. The V gene's germline CDR1 is SQVTM and CDR2 ANQGSEA. The CDR3 region has the DNA TGCAGCGTTGATTCTGGGGGGGGCGGGGAGCTGTTTTTT. Translated, it gives CSVDSGGGGELFF.